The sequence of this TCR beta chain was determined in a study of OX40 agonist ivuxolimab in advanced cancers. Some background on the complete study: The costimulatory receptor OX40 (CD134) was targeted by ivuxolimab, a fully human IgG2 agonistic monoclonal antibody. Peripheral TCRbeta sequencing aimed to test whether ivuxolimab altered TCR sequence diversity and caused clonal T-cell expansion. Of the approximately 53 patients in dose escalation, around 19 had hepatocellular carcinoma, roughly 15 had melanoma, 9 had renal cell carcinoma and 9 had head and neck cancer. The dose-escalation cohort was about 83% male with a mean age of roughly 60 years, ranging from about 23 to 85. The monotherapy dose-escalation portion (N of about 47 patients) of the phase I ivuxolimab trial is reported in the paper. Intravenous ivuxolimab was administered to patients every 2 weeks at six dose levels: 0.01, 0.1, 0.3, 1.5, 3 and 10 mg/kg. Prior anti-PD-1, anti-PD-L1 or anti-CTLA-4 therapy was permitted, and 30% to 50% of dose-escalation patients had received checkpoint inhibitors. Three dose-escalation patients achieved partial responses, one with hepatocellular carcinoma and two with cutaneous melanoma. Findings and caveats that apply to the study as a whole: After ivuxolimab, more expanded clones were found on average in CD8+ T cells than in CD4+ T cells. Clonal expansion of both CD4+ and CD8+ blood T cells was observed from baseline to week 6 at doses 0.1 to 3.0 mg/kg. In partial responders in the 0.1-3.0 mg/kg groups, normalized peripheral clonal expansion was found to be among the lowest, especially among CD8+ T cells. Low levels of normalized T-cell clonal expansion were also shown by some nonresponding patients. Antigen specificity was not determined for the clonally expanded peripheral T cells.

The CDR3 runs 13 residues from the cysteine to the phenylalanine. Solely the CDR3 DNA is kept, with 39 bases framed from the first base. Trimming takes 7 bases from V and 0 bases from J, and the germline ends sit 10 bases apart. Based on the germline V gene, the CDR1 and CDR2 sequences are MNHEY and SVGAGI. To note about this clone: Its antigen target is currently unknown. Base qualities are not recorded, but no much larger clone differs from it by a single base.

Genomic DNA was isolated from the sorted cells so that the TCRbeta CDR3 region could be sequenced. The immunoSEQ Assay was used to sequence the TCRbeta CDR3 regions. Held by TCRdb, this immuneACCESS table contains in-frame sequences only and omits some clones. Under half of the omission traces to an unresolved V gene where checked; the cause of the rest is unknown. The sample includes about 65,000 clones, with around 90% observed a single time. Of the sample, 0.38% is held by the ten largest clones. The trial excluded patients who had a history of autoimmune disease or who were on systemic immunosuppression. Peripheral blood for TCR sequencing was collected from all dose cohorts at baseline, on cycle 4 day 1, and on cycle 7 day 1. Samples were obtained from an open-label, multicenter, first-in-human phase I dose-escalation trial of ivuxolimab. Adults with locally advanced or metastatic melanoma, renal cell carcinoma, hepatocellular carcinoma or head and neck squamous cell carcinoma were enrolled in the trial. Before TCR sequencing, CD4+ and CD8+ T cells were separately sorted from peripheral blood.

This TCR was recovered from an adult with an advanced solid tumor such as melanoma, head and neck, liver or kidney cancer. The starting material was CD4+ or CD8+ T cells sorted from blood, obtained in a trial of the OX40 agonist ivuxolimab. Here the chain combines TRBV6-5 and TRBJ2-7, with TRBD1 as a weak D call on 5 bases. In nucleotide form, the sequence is TGTGCCAGCAATGAAGGGGCCTCCTACGAGCAGTACTTC. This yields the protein CASNEGASYEQYF.